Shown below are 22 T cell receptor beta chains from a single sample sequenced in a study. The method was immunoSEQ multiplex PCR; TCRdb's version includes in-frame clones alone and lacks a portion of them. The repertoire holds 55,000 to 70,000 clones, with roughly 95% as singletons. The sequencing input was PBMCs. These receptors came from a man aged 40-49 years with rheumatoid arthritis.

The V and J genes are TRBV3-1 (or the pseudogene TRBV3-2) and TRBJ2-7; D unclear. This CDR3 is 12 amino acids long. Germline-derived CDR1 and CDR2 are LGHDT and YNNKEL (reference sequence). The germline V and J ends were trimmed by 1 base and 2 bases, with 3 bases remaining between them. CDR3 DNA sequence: TGTGCCAGCAGCCAAGGCCCCTACGAGCAGTACTTC. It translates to CASSQGPYEQYF.

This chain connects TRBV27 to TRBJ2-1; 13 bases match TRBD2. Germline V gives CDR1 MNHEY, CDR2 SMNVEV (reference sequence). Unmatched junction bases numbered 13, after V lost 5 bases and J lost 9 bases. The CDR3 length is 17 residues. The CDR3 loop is CASSLRFTSGRAVEQFF. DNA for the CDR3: TGTGCCAGCAGTCTAAGGTTCACTAGCGGGAGGGCCGTTGAGCAGTTCTTC.

In DNA form, the CDR3 reads TGTGCCAGCAGCTTAGTTTCCCAGGGAGGGACACCCCTCCACTTT. It codes for CASSLVSQGGTPLHF. V gene TRBV11-2 combines with J gene TRBJ1-6; perhaps TRBD1 as D (5 bases). Trimming removed 1 base at V and 11 bases at J, with 15 bases between. CDR1 and CDR2 (germline): SGHAT, FQNNGV. CDR3 length equals 15 residues.

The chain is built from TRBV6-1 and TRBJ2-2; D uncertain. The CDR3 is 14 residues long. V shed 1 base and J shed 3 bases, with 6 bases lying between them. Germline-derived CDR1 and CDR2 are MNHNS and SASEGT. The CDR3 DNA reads TGTGCCAGCAGTGAAGGGGCCGACACCGGGGAGCTGTTTTTT. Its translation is CASSEGADTGELFF.

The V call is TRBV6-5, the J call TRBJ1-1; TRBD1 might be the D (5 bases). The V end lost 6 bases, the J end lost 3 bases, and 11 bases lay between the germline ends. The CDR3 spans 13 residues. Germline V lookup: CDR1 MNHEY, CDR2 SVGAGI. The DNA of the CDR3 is TGTGCCAGCAGACTCCAGGGAGACACTGAAGCTTTCTTT. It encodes CASRLQGDTEAFF.

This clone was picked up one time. CDR3 amino acids: CASRQGASNQPQHF. DNA for the CDR3: TGTGCCAGCAGACAGGGGGCTAGCAATCAGCCCCAGCATTTT. The J gene is TRBJ1-5, the V gene TRBV6-5, with 9 nucleotides matching TRBD1. V lost 6 bases and J lost 0; bases outside the gene matches: 0. CDR3 length equals 14 residues. Germline CDR1 MNHEY, CDR2 SVGAGI.

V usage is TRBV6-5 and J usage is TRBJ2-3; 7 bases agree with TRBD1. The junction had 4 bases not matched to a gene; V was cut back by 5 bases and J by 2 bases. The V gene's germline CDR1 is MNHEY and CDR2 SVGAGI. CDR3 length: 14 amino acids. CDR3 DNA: TGTGCCAGCAGTCTTCAGGGGGACACAGATACGCAGTATTTT. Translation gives CASSLQGDTDTQYF.

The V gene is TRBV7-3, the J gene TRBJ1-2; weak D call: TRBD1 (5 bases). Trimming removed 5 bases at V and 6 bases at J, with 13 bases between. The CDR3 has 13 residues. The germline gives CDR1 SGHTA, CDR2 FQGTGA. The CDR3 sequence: CASSGQGSHGYTF. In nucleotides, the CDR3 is TGTGCCAGCAGCGGGCAGGGTTCCCATGGCTACACCTTC.

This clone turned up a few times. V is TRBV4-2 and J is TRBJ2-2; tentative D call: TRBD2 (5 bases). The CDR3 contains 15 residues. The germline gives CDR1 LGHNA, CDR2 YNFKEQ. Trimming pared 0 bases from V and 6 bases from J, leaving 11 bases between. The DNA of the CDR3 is TGTGCCAGCAGCCAAGATCAGGCCGGGGCCGGGGAGCTGTTTTTT. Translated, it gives CASSQDQAGAGELFF.

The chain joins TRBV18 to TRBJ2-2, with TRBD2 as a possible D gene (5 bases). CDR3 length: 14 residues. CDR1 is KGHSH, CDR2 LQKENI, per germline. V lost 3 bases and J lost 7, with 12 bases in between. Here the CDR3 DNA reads TGTGCCAGCTCACCGTCCCGGGGTGACGGGGAGCTGTTTTTT. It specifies CASSPSRGDGELFF. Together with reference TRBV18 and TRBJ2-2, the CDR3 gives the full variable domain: NAGVMQNPRHLVRRRGQEARLRCSPMKGHSHVYWYRQLPEEGLKFMVYLQKENIIDESGMPKERFSAEFPKEGPSILRIQQVVRGDSAAYFCASSPSRGDGELFFGEGSRLTVL.

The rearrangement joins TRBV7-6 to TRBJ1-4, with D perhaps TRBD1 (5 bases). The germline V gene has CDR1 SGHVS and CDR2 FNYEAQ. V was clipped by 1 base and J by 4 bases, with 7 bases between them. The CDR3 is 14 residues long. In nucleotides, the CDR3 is TGTGCCAGCAGCTTAGGGCAGGGTAATGAAAAACTGTTTTTT. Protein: CASSLGQGNEKLFF.

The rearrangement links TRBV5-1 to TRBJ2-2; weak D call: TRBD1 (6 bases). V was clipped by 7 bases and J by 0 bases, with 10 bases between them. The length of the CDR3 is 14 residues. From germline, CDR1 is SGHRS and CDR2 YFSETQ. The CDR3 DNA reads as TGCGCCAGCTCTCAGGGGACGAACACCGGGGAGCTGTTTTTT. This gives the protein CASSQGTNTGELFF.

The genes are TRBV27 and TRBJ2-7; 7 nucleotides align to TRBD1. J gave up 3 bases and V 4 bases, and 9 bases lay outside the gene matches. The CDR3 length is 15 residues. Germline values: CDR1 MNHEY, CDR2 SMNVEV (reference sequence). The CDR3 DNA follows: TGTGCCAGCAGTTCCCTACAGGGGATAGGCTACGAGCAGTACTTC. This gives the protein CASSSLQGIGYEQYF.

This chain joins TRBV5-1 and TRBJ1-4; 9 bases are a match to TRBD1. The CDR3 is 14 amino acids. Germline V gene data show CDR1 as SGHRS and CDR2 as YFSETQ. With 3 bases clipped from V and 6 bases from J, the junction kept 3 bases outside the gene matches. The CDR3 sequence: CASSSRDRDEKLFF. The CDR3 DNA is TGCGCCAGCAGCTCAAGGGACAGGGATGAAAAACTGTTTTTT. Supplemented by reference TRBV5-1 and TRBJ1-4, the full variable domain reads KAGVTQTPRYLIKTRGQQVTLSCSPISGHRSVSWYQQTPGQGLQFLFEYFSETQRNKGNFPGRFSGRQFSNSRSEMNVSTLELGDSALYLCASSSRDRDEKLFFGSGTQLSVL.

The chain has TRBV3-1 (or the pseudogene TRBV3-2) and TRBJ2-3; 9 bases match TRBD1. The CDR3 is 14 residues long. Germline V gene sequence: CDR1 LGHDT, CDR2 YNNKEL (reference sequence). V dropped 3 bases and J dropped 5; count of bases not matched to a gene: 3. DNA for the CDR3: TGTGCCAGCAGCCATGGGACAGGGCAAGATACGCAGTATTTT. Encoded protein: CASSHGTGQDTQYF.

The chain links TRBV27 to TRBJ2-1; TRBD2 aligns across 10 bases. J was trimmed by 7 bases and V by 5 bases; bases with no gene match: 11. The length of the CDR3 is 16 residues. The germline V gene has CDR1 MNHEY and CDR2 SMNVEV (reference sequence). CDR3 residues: CASSQRVSGGENEQFF. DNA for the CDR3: TGTGCCAGCAGTCAAAGGGTCAGCGGGGGGGAAAATGAGCAGTTCTTC.

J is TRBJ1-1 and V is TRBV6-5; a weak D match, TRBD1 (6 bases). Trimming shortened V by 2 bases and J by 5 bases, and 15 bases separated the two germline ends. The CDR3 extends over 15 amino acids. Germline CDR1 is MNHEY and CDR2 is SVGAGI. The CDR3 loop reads CASSYDTGSGTEAFF. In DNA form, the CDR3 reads TGTGCCAGCAGTTACGATACAGGGTCGGGTACTGAAGCTTTCTTT.

This CDR3 reads CASSQDGWGSDTQYF. DNA of the CDR3: TGCGCCAGCAGCCAAGATGGGTGGGGGTCAGATACGCAGTATTTT. V usage is TRBV4-1 and J usage is TRBJ2-3; possibly TRBD1 or TRBD2 for D (5 bases each). The V end lost 0 bases, the J end lost 4 bases, and 11 bases lay between the germline ends. The CDR3 covers 15 residues. Looked up from germline, CDR1 is MGHRA and CDR2 is YSYEKL.

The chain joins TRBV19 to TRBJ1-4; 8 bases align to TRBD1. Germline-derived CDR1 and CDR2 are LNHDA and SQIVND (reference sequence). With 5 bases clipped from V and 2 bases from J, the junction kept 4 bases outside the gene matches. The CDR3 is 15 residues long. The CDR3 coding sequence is TGTGCCAGTAGTGCTAGACAGGGGACTAATGAAAAACTGTTTTTT. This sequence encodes CASSARQGTNEKLFF.

CDR3 residues: CASRPRGSRTEAFF. Here the CDR3 DNA reads TGTGCCAGCAGACCCAGGGGAAGTCGCACTGAAGCTTTCTTT. V gene TRBV7-8 combines with J gene TRBJ1-1; a possible D gene is TRBD1 (6 bases). The V gene's germline CDR1 is SGHVS and CDR2 FQNEAQ. V lost 6 bases and J 4 bases, leaving 15 bases between the germline ends. The CDR3 totals 14 residues.

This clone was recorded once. The CDR3 sequence: CASSQDLWQENEKLFF. For the CDR3, the DNA is TGCGCCAGCAGCCAAGATCTGTGGCAGGAGAACGAAAAACTGTTTTTT. The chain uses TRBV4-1 and TRBJ1-4; D not certain. The germline gives CDR1 MGHRA, CDR2 YSYEKL. Trimming took 0 bases from V and 8 from J, leaving 16 bases between them. This CDR3 has 16 residues.

The CDR3 DNA reads as TGTGCCAGCTCACCACTCCCGGCGGGGGAATCCTACGAGCAGTACTTC. It yields the protein CASSPLPAGESYEQYF. The chain employs TRBV18 and TRBJ2-7; 7 bases fit TRBD2. The CDR3 runs 16 residues. V lost 1 base and J lost 1; bases outside the gene matches: 7. Germline CDR1 reads KGHSH; CDR2 reads LQKENI.